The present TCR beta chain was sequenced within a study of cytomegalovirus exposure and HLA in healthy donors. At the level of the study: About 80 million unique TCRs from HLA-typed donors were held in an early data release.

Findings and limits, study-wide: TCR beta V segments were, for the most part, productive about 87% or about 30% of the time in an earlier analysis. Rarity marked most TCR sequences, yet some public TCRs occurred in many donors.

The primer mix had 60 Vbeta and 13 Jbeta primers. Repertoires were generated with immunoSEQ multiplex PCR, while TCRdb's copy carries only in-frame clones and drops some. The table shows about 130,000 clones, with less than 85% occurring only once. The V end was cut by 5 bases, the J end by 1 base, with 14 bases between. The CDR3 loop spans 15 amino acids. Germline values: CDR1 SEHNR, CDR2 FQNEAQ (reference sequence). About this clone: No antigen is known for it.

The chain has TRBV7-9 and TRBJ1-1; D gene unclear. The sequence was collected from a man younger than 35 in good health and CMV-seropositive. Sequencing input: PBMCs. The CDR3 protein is CASSRGWGENTEAFF. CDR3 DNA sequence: TGTGCCAGCAGCCGCGGATGGGGAGAGAACACTGAAGCTTTCTTT.